These T cell receptor beta chains were read from a single sample in a study of blood T cell repertoires in COVID-19. Method: immunoSEQ multiplex PCR; TCRdb's copy keeps in-frame clones and lacks some. The sample yields 150,000 to 200,000 clones, over 80% seen once. Material: PBMCs or T cells enriched from blood (not recorded which). These TCRs come from a woman in her sixties or seventies who had recovered from COVID-19. CDR3s include the opening cysteine and the closing phenylalanine or tryptophan. D genes are given only for firm matches. A clone size is listed for some rows: how often the clone was seen (once, few, many), or a class if it is expanded.

cdr3_aa	cdr3_nt	cdr3_length	v_call	j_call	d_call	clone_size
CASSLGAGGQPQHF	TGTGCCAGCAGCTTAGGGGCGGGTGGTCAGCCCCAGCATTTT	14	TRBV7-2	TRBJ1-5	.	.
CASSLGVGNYGYTF	TGTGCCAGCAGTTTAGGAGTTGGGAACTATGGCTACACCTTC	14	TRBV27	TRBJ1-2	.	.
CATSTGGLGNTIYF	TGTGCCACCTCGACAGGGGGCTTGGGAAACACCATATATTTT	14	TRBV6-5	TRBJ1-3	TRBD1	.
CASSATGSGYGYTF	TGCGCCAGCAGTGCTACCGGGAGCGGTTATGGCTACACCTTC	14	TRBV10-2	TRBJ1-2	.	few
CSVVGGTHRTDTQYF	TGCAGCGTTGTCGGGGGGACCCACCGGACAGATACGCAGTATTTT	15	TRBV29-1	TRBJ2-3	TRBD2	few
CASSFIQGELFF	TGTGCCAGCAGTTTCATACAGGGGGAGCTGTTTTTT	12	TRBV27	TRBJ2-2	.	.
CASSLAHGEAFF	TGCGCCAGCAGCTTGGCCCACGGTGAAGCTTTCTTT	12	TRBV5-1	TRBJ1-1	.	.
CASSLAGGRTEAFF	TGTGCCAGCAGTCTCGCGGGAGGGCGTACTGAAGCTTTCTTT	14	TRBV27	TRBJ1-1	.	few
CASSAQGQSSGNTIYF	TGTGCCAGCAGCGCTCAGGGCCAGAGCTCTGGAAACACCATATATTTT	16	TRBV9	TRBJ1-3	.	.
CASSLDSINYGYTF	TGCGCCAGCAGCTTAGACAGCATCAACTATGGCTACACCTTC	14	TRBV5-1	TRBJ1-2	.	.
CASRGQGPNYGYTF	TGTGCCAGCAGGGGACAGGGCCCTAACTATGGCTACACCTTC	14	TRBV2	TRBJ1-2	TRBD1	.
CASSVTGFSPLHF	TGTGCCAGCAGCGTGACAGGGTTTTCACCCCTCCACTTT	13	TRBV7-9	TRBJ1-6	TRBD1	.
CASSTGQAQPQHF	TGCGCCAGCAGCACCGGACAGGCCCAGCCCCAGCATTTT	13	TRBV10-2	TRBJ1-5	TRBD1	.
CAWTFGTGGTEAFF	TGTGCCTGGACCTTCGGGACAGGGGGGACTGAAGCTTTCTTT	14	TRBV30	TRBJ1-1	TRBD1	.
CASKGQGITGELFF	TGTGCCAGCAAGGGACAGGGGATCACCGGGGAGCTGTTTTTT	14	TRBV2	TRBJ2-2	TRBD1	.
CASSVGSGKEPQHF	TGTGCCAGCTCCGTGGGCAGCGGAAAGGAGCCCCAGCATTTT	14	TRBV28	TRBJ1-5	.	.